This T cell receptor (beta chain) emerged from a study of shared clonotypes between healthy human individuals. Using immunoSEQ multiplex PCR, the repertoire was profiled, and TCRdb retains in-frame clones only, with some absent. The table shows about 1.1 million clones, with roughly 74% occurring only once. Trimming shortened V by 1 base and J by 5 bases, and 8 bases separated the two germline ends. CDR1 and CDR2 (germline): MDHEN, SYDVKM. The CDR3 extends over 13 amino acids. This clone was seen once. This TCR was sampled from a man between 18 and 35 years old in good health. Some clones in this sample may be carry-over from other donors' samples. The chain joins TRBV28 to TRBJ1-2, with D possibly TRBD1 on 6 matching bases. The sequenced sample consisted of memory CD4+ T cells from PBMCs. Subset defined: CD45RA-negative fraction. CDR3 protein: CASSLSGEYGYTF. The CDR3 coding sequence is TGTGCCAGCAGTTTATCAGGGGAGTATGGCTACACCTTC.